A selection of T cell receptor beta chains follows, all from one sample in a study of blood T cell repertoires in COVID-19. Generated by immunoSEQ multiplex PCR, the TCRdb table keeps only in-frame clones and is missing some. Among approximately 350,000 clones listed, 87% were seen once. The specimen sequenced was peripheral blood. These receptors were taken from a woman aged 45 to 65 with COVID-19, enrolled during active disease. Both conserved end residues are trimmed from each CDR3.

cdr3_aa,v_call
ASSRRGSTEAF,TRBV5-6
ASSQVGQAYEQY,TRBV4-1
ASSPPGGRSYEQY,TRBV2
ASSVQGQGKTEAF,TRBV2
ASSPVGRANEKLF,TRBV27
ASTGGEKLF,TRBV25-1
ASSPEPYNEQF,TRBV27
ASSIAFGVLYRLF,TRBV19
ASSYWGGSYEQY,TRBV5-4
AWSEARMNTEAF,TRBV30
ASSLVTARFYEQY,TRBV5-6
ASSSRTGSSYEQY,TRBV6-6
ASSQDYPSGHTNYEQY,TRBV4-2
AAEGGGTSGLDSYEQY,TRBV30
ASSMLTSGTYNEQF,TRBV19
ASSGTKSGTGANGYT,TRBV23-1
ASSPQEGTGNTIY,TRBV18
SVEDRQGVAEQY,TRBV29-1
ASQDRGYYGYT,TRBV2
AIGPGHRPSNYGYT,TRBV10-3
ASSSGTGEYNEQF,TRBV7-2
ASSYSPGTGTDEQY,TRBV6-6
ASSIGGNQPQH,TRBV19
ASSIPHLAGYTDTQY,TRBV19
ASHPRFSNQPQH,TRBV27
ASSLWSSTGGVTEAF,TRBV5-6
AWSFWGDEQF,TRBV30
ASSKYRDTGELF,TRBV19
ASIGRDRGRKEQY,TRBV6-5
ASSRDTGFSGANVLT,TRBV5-1
ASSSTGRQGVPDTEAF,TRBV5-6
ASSPTSVHYEQY,TRBV7-3
ASSSTSLSEQF,TRBV7-9
ASSLFISGRDEKLF,TRBV27
ASSRWTSGSSGELF,TRBV14
ASSPPTGLLYNEQF,TRBV7-9
ASSKTGLGHQPQH,TRBV6-5
ASSLLRQATYEQY,TRBV4-3
ASSLVKRDNYGYT,TRBV5-4
ASSDRGIHEQY,TRBV25-1
ASSRLGLAGADTQY,TRBV5-4
ASSVPQPDRVKLEQY,TRBV10-2
ASSGGEVTQY,TRBV25-1
ASRIPGLRNTEAF,TRBV7-2
ATSRLLGPNYEQY,TRBV15